The TCR beta chain under discussion was sequenced for a study of blood T cell repertoires in COVID-19. About the research overall: Nucleic acid was either cDNA or gDNA, and it came from T cells, B-cell-depleted T cells, or PBMCs.

In its sample, this clone was seen a few times. Authors' methods: Estimates of nucleated cell counts were drawn from the amplification of reference gene primers. Only in-frame clones appear in the TCRdb table, and some are missing; sequencing was by immunoSEQ multiplex PCR. V, J and clone size are those of that table, while D and trimming were read from the DNA. The sample has about 250,000 clones, nearly 90% seen once. Germline CDR1 MNHEY, CDR2 SVGAGI. The V end lost 7 bases, the J end lost 6 bases, and 15 bases lay between the germline ends. This CDR3 comprises 13 residues. This clonotype was sampled from an older woman with COVID-19, enrolled during active disease. The sequenced material came from peripheral blood. The chain employs TRBV6-5 and TRBJ1-2; D gene unclear. The CDR3 is CASKIGGGDGYTF. The CDR3 DNA reads as TGTGCCAGCAAAATAGGAGGCGGCGATGGCTACACCTTC.